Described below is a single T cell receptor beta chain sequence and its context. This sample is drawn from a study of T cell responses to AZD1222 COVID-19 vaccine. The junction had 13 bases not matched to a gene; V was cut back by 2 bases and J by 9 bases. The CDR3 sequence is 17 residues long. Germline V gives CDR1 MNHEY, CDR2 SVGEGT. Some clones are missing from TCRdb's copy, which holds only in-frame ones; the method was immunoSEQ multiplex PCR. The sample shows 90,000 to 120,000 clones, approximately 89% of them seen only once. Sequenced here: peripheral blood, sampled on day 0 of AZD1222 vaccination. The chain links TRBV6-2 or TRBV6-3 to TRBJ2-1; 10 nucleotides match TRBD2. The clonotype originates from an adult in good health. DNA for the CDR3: TGTGCCAGCAGTTACGACGAGCGGGGGGGCTTCTCGTCTGAGCAGTTCTTC. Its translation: CASSYDERGGFSSEQFF.